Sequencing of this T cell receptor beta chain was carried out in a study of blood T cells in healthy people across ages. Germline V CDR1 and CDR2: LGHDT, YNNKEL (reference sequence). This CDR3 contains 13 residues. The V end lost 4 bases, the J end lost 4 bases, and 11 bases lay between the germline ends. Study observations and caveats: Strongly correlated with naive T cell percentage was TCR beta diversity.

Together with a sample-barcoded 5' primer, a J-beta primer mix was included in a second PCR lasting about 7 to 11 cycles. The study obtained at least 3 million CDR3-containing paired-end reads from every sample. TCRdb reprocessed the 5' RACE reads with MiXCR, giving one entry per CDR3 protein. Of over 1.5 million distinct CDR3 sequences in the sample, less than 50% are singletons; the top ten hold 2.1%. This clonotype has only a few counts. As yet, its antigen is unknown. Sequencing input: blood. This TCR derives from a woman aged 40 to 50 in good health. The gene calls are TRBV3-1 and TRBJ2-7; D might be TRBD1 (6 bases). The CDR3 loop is CASSRRTAYEQYF. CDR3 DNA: TGTGCCAGCAGCCGCAGGACAGCTTACGAGCAGTACTTC.